A single sample is the source of the 11 T cell receptor beta chains below, sequenced in a study of T cells in Graves' hyperthyroidism and ophthalmopathy. RNA transcripts served as the template for amplifying TCR beta CDR3 regions. HTBI primers were used for first-round RT-PCR of the TCR CDR3. TCRdb reprocessed the multiplex PCR reads with MiXCR, giving one entry per CDR3 protein. This sample has 610,000 or so distinct CDR3 sequences, with about 45% found just once. Material: peripheral blood or thyroid tissue (not recorded which). These receptors were collected from a young woman with Graves' hyperthyroidism.

This clonotype has at least ten counts. This chain joins TRBV7-9 and TRBJ2-2, with D unclear. V lost 4 bases and J 1 base, leaving 16 bases between the germline ends. There are 17 residues in the CDR3. Germline V gene sequence: CDR1 SEHNR, CDR2 FQNEAQ (reference sequence). The CDR3 DNA reads as TGTGCCAGCAGCTCCAAACGACCCGACCAGAACACCGGGGAGCTGTTTTTT. This encodes CASSSKRPDQNTGELFF.

A note on this clonotype: A much larger clonotype is one base distant, so this may be a read error. The V and J genes are TRBV5-6 and TRBJ2-7; D may be TRBD2 (5 bases). Germline CDR1 and CDR2: SGHDT and YYEEEE. The CDR3 extends over 14 amino acids. Trimming stripped 2 bases from V and 4 bases from J, with 13 bases between. The CDR3 region has the DNA TGTGCCAGCAGCTTAGGAGGTCGTCAGTACGAGCAGTACTTC. Its translation: CASSLGGRQYEQYF.

This clonotype was seen repeatedly, ten times or more. The chain is built from TRBV20-1 and TRBJ1-2; no clear D gene. V was clipped by 3 bases and J by 0 bases, with 11 bases between them. The CDR3 extends over 14 amino acids. The germline V gene encodes CDR1 DFQATT and CDR2 SNEGSKA (reference sequence). In nucleotides, the CDR3 is TGCAGTGCTAGTCGGCCAGCCGCTAACTATGGCTACACCTTC. This gives the protein CSASRPAANYGYTF.

This clonotype was observed at least ten times. This chain joins TRBV29-1 and TRBJ1-1; weak D call: TRBD1 (6 bases). V was pared by 6 bases and J by 4 bases, with 15 bases between. Germline assignment: CDR1 SQVTM and CDR2 ANQGSEA. The CDR3 contains 13 residues. CDR3 protein: CSVEGLQGTEAFF. The DNA of the CDR3 is TGCAGCGTGGAGGGCCTACAGGGCACTGAAGCTTTCTTT.

This clonotype was found many times. This rearrangement joins TRBV11-2 to TRBJ1-2; D is uncertain. Looked up from germline, CDR1 is SGHAT and CDR2 is FQNNGV. Trimming cost V 5 bases and J 2 bases, with 12 bases left between them. CDR3 length equals 14 residues. In DNA, the CDR3 is TGTGCCAGCAGCCTTGGCATATCGAACTATGGCTACACCTTC. Protein sequence: CASSLGISNYGYTF.

This clonotype was seen at least ten times. The V gene is TRBV6-5, the J gene TRBJ2-7; tentatively, D is TRBD1 (6 bases). Trimming stripped 6 bases from V and 0 bases from J, with 12 bases between. This CDR3 region has 14 residues. The V gene's germline CDR1 is MNHEY and CDR2 SVGAGI. In nucleotides, the CDR3 is TGTGCCAGCAGGACCACAGGGTACTCCTACGAGCAGTACTTC. Amino acid sequence: CASRTTGYSYEQYF.

This clonotype was detected many times. V is TRBV2 and J is TRBJ1-1; a weak D match, TRBD1 (5 bases). Trimming stripped 3 bases from V and 0 bases from J, with 14 bases between. The CDR3 spans 16 residues. Germline lookup yields CDR1 SNHLY and CDR2 FYNNEI. Here the CDR3 DNA reads TGTGCCAGCAGTGATAGGGGCCGCGTCATGAACACTGAAGCTTTCTTT. Translated: CASSDRGRVMNTEAFF.

A word on this clonotype: A much larger clonotype is one base distant, so this may be a read error. The chain recombines TRBV10-2 with TRBJ2-3; D gene unclear. The CDR3 consists of 11 residues. From germline, CDR1 is WSHSY and CDR2 SAAADI. The CDR3 bases are TGCGCCAGCGGTAGCACAGATGCGCAGTATTTT. This translates into CASGSTDAQYF.

This clonotype was recorded at least ten times. This sequence joins TRBV19 and TRBJ1-5, with D possibly being TRBD1 (5 bases). The CDR3 loop spans 15 amino acids. CDR1 and CDR2 (germline): LNHDA, SQIVND (reference sequence). Between the trimmed V and J ends, which lost 3 bases and 4 bases, there was a span of 13 bases. CDR3: CASSIPRGGNQPQHF. CDR3 DNA: TGTGCCAGTAGTATCCCCCGGGGGGGGAATCAGCCCCAGCATTTT.

Remarks on this clonotype: A much larger clone differs by one base, so this may be a read error. This chain joins TRBV2 and TRBJ2-5, with 12 bases identical to TRBD2. The CDR3 covers 16 residues. Germline CDR1 is SNHLY and CDR2 is FYNNEI. Here the CDR3 reads CASSEGVLAGGEAQYF. CDR3 DNA sequence: TGTGCCAGCAGTGAAGGGGTACTAGCGGGAGGAGAGGCCCAGTACTTC. Full variable domain (missing parts from reference TRBV2 and TRBJ2-5): EPEVTQTPSHQVTQMGQEVILRCVPISNHLYFYWYRQILGQKVEFLVSFYNNEISEKSEIFDDQFSVERPDGSNFTLKIRSTKLEDSAMYFCASSEGVLAGGEAQYFGPGTRLLVL.

In its sample, this clonotype was seen many times. CDR3 loop: CSVDSGGITEAFF. CDR3 sequence (DNA): TGCAGCGTTGACAGCGGGGGGATCACTGAAGCTTTCTTT. V usage is TRBV29-1 and J usage is TRBJ1-1; D is perhaps TRBD1 (5 bases). V gave up 3 bases and J gave up 4 bases, with 12 bases separating them. In germline, CDR1 is SQVTM, CDR2 ANQGSEA. This CDR3 has 13 residues. Combining the CDR3 with reference TRBV29-1 and TRBJ1-1 gives the whole variable domain SAVISQKPSRDICQRGTSLTIQCQVDSQVTMMFWYRQQPGQSLTLIATANQGSEATYESGFVIDKFPISRPNLTFSTLTVSNMSPEDSSIYLCSVDSGGITEAFFGQGTRLTVV.